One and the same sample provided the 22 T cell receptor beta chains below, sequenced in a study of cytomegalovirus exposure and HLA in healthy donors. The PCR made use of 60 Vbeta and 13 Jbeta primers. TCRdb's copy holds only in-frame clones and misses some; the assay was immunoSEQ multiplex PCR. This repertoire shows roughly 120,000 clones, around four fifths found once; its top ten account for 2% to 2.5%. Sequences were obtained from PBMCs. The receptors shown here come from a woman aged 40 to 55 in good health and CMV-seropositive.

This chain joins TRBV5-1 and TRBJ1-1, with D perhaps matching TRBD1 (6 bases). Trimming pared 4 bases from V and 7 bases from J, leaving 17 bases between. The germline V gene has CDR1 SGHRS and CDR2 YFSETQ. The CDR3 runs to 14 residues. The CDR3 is CASSGEGGVREAFF. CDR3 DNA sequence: TGCGCCAGCAGCGGGGAGGGGGGGGTGCGTGAAGCTTTCTTT. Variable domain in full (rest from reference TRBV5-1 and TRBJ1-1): KAGVTQTPRYLIKTRGQQVTLSCSPISGHRSVSWYQQTPGQGLQFLFEYFSETQRNKGNFPGRFSGRQFSNSRSEMNVSTLELGDSALYLCASSGEGGVREAFFGQGTRLTVV.

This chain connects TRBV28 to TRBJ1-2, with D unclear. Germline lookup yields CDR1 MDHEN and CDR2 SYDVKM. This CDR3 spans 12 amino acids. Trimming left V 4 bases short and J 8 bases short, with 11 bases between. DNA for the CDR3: TGTGCCAGCAGTTCCCAGAATACCGGCTACACCTTC. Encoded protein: CASSSQNTGYTF.

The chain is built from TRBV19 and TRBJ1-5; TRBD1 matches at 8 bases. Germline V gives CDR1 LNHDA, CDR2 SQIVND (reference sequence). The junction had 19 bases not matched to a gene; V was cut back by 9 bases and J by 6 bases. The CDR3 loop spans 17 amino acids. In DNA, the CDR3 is TGTGCCAGCAACCCTCAATTAGGGACAGGCTTACGTCAGCCCCAGCATTTT. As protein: CASNPQLGTGLRQPQHF.

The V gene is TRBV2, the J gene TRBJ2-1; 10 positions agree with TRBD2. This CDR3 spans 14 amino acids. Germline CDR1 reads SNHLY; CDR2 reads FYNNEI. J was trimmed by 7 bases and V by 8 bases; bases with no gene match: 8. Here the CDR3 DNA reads TGTGCCAGCTCGAGACTAGCGGGTGGGAATGAGCAGTTCTTC. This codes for CASSRLAGGNEQFF.

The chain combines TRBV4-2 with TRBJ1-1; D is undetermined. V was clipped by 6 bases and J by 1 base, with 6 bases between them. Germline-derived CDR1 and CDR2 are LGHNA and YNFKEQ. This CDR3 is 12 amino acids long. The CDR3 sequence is CASRRGNTEAFF. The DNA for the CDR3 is TGTGCCAGCAGGAGAGGGAACACTGAAGCTTTCTTT.

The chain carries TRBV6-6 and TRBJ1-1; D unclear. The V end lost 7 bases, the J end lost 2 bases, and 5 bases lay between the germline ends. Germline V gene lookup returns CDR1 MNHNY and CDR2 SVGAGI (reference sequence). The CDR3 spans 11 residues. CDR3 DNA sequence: TGTGCCAGCACCCAAAACACTGAAGCTTTCTTT. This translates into CASTQNTEAFF.

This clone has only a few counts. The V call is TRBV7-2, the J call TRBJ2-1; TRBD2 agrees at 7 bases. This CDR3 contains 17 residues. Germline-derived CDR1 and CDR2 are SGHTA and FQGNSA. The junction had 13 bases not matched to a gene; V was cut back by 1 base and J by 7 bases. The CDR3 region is CASSLDVLGGRRNEQFF. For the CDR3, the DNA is TGTGCCAGCAGCTTAGACGTATTGGGCGGGAGAAGGAATGAGCAGTTCTTC.

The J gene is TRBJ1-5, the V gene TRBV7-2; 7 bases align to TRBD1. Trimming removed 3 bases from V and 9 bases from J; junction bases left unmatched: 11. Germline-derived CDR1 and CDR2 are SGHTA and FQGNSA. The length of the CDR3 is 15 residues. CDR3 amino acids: CASSFTTGLGTPQHF. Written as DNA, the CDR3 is TGTGCCAGCAGCTTTACGACAGGGCTTGGTACGCCCCAGCATTTT. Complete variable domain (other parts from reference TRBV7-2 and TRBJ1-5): GAGVSQSPSNKVTEKGKDVELRCDPISGHTALYWYRQSLGQGLEFLIYFQGNSAPDKSGLPSDRFSAERTGGSVSTLTIQRTQQEDSAVYLCASSFTTGLGTPQHFGDGTRLSIL.

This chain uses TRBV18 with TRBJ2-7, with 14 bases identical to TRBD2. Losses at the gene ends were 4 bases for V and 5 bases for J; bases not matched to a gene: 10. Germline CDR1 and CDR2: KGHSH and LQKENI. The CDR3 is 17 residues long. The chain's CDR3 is CASSLSAGLAGAHEQYF. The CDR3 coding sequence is TGTGCCAGCTCACTATCCGCGGGACTAGCGGGAGCACACGAGCAGTACTTC. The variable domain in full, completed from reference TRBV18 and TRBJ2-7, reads NAGVMQNPRHLVRRRGQEARLRCSPMKGHSHVYWYRQLPEEGLKFMVYLQKENIIDESGMPKERFSAEFPKEGPSILRIQQVVRGDSAAYFCASSLSAGLAGAHEQYFGPGTRLTVT.

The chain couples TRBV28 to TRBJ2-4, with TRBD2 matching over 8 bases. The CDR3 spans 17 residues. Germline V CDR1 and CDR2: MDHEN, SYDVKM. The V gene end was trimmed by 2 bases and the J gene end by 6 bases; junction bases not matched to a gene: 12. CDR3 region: CASSLKPSGSPLNIQYF. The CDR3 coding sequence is TGTGCCAGCAGTTTAAAGCCCAGCGGGAGTCCCCTAAACATTCAGTACTTC.

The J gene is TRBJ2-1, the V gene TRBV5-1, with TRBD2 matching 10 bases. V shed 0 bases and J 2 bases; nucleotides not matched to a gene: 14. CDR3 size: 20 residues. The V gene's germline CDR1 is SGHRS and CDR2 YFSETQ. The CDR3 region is CASSLGDLGLAGVPYNEQFF. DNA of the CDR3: TGCGCCAGCAGCTTGGGGGATCTCGGGCTAGCGGGGGTTCCCTACAATGAGCAGTTCTTC.

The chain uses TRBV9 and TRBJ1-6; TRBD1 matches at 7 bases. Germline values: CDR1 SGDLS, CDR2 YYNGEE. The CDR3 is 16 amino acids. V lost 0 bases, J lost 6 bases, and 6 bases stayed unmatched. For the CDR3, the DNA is TGTGCCAGCAGCGTAGCTGCGAACAGGGGTAATTCACCCCTCCACTTT. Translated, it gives CASSVAANRGNSPLHF.

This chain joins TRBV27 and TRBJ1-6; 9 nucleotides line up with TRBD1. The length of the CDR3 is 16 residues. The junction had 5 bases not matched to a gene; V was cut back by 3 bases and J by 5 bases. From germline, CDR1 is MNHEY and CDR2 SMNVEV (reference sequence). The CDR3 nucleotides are TGTGCCAGCAGTTTGAGGGACAGGGTTAATAATTCACCCCTCCACTTT. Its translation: CASSLRDRVNNSPLHF.

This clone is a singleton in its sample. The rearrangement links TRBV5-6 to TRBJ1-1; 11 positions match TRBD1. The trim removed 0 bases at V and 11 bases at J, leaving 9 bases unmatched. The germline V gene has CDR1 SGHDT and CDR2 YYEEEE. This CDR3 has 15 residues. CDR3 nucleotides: TGTGCCAGCAGCTTGGTGGACAGGGGGCAAAACTATGCTTTCTTT. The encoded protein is CASSLVDRGQNYAFF.

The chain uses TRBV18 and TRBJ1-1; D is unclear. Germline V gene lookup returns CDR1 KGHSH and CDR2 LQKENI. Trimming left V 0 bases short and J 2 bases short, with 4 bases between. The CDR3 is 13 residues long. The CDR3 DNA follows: TGTGCCAGCTCACCACCGAGTAACACTGAAGCTTTCTTT. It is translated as CASSPPSNTEAFF. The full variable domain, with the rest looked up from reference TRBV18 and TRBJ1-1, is NAGVMQNPRHLVRRRGQEARLRCSPMKGHSHVYWYRQLPEEGLKFMVYLQKENIIDESGMPKERFSAEFPKEGPSILRIQQVVRGDSAAYFCASSPPSNTEAFFGQGTRLTVV.

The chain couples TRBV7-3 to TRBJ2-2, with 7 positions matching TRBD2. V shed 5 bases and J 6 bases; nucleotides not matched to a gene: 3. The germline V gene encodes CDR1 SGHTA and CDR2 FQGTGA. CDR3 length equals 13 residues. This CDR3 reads CASSRGDAGELFF. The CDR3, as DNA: TGTGCCAGCAGCCGGGGGGACGCCGGGGAGCTGTTTTTT.

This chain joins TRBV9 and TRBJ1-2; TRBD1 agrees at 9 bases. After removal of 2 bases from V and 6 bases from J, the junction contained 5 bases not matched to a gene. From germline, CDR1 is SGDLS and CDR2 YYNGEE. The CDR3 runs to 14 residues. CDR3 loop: CASSVLTGGDGYTF. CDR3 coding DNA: TGTGCCAGCAGCGTGCTGACAGGGGGGGATGGCTACACCTTC.

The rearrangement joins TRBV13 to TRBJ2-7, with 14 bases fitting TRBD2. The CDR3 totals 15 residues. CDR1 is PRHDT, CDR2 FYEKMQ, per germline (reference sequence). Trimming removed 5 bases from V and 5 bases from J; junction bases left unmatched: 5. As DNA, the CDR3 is TGTGCCAGCAGCGAAAGGACTAGCGGGAGGAACGAGCAGTACTTC. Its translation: CASSERTSGRNEQYF. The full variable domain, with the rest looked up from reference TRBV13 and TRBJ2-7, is AAGVIQSPRHLIKEKRETATLKCYPIPRHDTVYWYQQGPGQDPQFLISFYEKMQSDKGSIPDRFSAQQFSDYHSELNMSSLELGDSALYFCASSERTSGRNEQYFGPGTRLTVT.

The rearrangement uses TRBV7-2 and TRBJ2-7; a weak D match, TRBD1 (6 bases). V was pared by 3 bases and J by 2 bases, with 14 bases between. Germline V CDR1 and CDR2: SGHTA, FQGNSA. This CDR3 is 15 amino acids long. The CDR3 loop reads CASSFGQLPTYEQYF. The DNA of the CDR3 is TGTGCCAGCAGCTTCGGACAGCTGCCTACCTACGAGCAGTACTTC.

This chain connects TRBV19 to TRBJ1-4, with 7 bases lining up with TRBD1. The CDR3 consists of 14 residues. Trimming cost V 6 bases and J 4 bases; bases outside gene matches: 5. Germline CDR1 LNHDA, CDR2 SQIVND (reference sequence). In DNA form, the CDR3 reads TGTGCCAGTAGGGCCGGGACAGTTAATGAAAAACTGTTTTTT. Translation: CASRAGTVNEKLFF. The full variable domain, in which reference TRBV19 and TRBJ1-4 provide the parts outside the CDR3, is DGGITQSPKYLFRKEGQNVTLSCEQNLNHDAMYWYRQDPGQGLRLIYYSQIVNDFQKGDIAEGYSVSREKKESFPLTVTSAQKNPTAFYLCASRAGTVNEKLFFGSGTQLSVL.

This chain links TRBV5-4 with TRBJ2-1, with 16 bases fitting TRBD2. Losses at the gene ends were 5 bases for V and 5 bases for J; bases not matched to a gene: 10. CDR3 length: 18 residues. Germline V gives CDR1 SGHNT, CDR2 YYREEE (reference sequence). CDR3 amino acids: CASSRGLAGGVGNNEQFF. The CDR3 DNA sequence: TGTGCCAGCAGTAGGGGACTAGCGGGGGGGGTCGGTAACAATGAGCAGTTCTTC.

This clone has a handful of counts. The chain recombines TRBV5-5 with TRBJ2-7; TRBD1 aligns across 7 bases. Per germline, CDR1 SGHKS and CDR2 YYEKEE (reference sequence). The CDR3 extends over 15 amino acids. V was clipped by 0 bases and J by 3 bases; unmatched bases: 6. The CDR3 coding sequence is TGTGCCAGCAGCTTGGCGACAGGGAATAACTACGAGCAGTACTTC. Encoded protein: CASSLATGNNYEQYF.